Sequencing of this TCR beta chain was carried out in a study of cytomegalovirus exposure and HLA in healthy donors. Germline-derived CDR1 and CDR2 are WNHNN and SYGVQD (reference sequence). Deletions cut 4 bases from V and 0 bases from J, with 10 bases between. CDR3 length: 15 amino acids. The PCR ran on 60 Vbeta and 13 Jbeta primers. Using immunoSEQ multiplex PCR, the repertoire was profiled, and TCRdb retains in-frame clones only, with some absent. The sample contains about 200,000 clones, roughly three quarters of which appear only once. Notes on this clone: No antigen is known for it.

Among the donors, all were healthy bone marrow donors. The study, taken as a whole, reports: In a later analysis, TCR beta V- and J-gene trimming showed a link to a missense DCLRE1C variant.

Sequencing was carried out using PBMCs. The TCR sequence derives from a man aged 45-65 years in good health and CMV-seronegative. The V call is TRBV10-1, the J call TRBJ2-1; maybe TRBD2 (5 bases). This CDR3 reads CASSGSGSSYNEQFF. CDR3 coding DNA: TGCGCCAGCAGTGGCAGTGGGAGCTCCTACAATGAGCAGTTCTTC.